This TCR beta chain was identified during a study of blood T cells in healthy people across ages. The CDR3 runs to 13 residues. Trimming removed 6 bases from V and 3 bases from J, with 14 bases in between. Germline CDR1 reads SQVTM; CDR2 reads ANQGSEA. Then a second PCR, running about 6 to 12 cycles, was carried out with a sample-barcoded 5' primer and a J-beta primer mix. Every cDNA was tagged by a template-switch adaptor with 12 random nucleotides. TCRdb called the 5' RACE reads again in MiXCR, with one record for every CDR3 protein. The table includes just under 750,000 distinct CDR3 sequences, 20% to 25% detected once.

The chain uses TRBV29-1 and TRBJ1-1, with a possible D match to TRBD1 (5 bases). The sequence was obtained from a man in his 70s in good health. The sequenced material came from blood. CDR3 in amino acids: CSVASGGYTEAFF. Here the CDR3 DNA reads TGCAGCGTAGCCTCGGGGGGATACACTGAAGCTTTCTTT.